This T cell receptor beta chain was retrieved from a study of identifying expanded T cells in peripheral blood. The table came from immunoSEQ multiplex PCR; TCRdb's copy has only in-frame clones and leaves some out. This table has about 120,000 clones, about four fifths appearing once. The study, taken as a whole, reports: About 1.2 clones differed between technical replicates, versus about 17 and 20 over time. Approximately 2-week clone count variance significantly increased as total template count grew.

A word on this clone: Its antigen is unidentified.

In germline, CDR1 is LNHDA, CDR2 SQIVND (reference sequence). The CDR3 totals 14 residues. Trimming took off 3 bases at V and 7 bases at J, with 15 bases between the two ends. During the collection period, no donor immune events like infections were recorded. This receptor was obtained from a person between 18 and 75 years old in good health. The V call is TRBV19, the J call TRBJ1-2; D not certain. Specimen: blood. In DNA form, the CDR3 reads TGTGCCAGTAGTATCCAACGGGGTCAATTTGGCTACACCTTC. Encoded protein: CASSIQRGQFGYTF.